This T cell receptor beta chain stems from a study of OX40 agonist ivuxolimab in advanced cancers. Using immunoSEQ multiplex PCR, the repertoire was profiled, and TCRdb retains in-frame clones only, with some absent. Here the sample spans 55,000 to 70,000 clones, just under 85% being singletons. The table lists this clone with a count of one. V was clipped by 1 base and J by 2 bases, with 7 bases between them. Germline V gene data show CDR1 as SEHNR and CDR2 as FQNEAQ (reference sequence). CDR3 length: 14 amino acids. This specimen consisted of CD4+ or CD8+ T cells sorted from blood, obtained in a trial of the OX40 agonist ivuxolimab. This sequence joins TRBV7-9 and TRBJ2-3; no clear D. This TCR came from an adult with an advanced solid tumor such as melanoma, head and neck, liver or kidney cancer. CDR3 sequence (DNA): TGTGCCAGCAGCTTAGGGCAGAACACAGATACGCAGTATTTT. It translates to CASSLGQNTDTQYF.